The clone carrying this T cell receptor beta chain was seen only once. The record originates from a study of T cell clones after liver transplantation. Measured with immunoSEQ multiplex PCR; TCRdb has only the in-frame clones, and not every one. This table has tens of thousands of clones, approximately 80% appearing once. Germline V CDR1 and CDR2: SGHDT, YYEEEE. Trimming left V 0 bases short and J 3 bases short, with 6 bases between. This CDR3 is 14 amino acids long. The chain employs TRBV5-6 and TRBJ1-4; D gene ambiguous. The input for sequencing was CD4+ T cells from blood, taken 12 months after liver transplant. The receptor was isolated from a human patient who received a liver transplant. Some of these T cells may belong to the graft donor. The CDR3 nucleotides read TGTGCCAGCAGCTTGGGACGGGCTAATGAAAAACTGTTTTTT. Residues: CASSLGRANEKLFF.